This is a list of T cell receptor beta chains from one sample in a study of T cells expressing NK-cell markers. TCRdb processed the 5' RACE reads again and assigns one entry to each CDR3 protein, with no DNA. Here the sample table reports about 150,000 distinct CDR3 sequences. Sequencing used blood T cells: a sorted CD56 or NKG2C T cell subset, CD4+ or CD8+ T cells, or bulk PBMC T cells (not recorded which). Receptors were obtained from a man aged 18-70 years in good health. Each CDR3 is given with its conserved first and last residue.

TRBJ2-1 | TRBV27 | CASNRGRVETHEQFF
TRBJ1-4 | TRBV27 | CASSSYTTMRGREKLFF
TRBJ2-2 | TRBV11-3 | CASSSRDRGQTGELFF
TRBJ2-7 | TRBV4-2 | CASSQVVYSYYEQYF
TRBJ2-5 | TRBV7-8 | CASSPGGTGGAETQYF
TRBJ1-1 | TRBV27 | CASRLTWGDTEAFF
TRBJ2-7 | TRBV13 | CASSHTAVSLGAQYF
TRBJ2-3 | TRBV7-6 | CASRTRTKGADTQYF
TRBJ1-1 | TRBV5-5 | CASSLERGFEAFF
TRBJ2-5 | TRBV6-5 | CASSYSQGGSEQQETQYF
TRBJ2-5 | TRBV11-2 | CASSFLAGYTQETQYF
TRBJ1-4 | TRBV7-9 | CASSLGKEKLFF
TRBJ1-1 | TRBV3-1 | CASSQAPTGGLEAFF
TRBJ2-7 | TRBV2 | CASIGLARVYEQYF
TRBJ1-1 | TRBV28 | CASRSAGTGGENTEAFF
TRBJ2-1 | TRBV11-2 | CASSSFDLGNEQFF
TRBJ1-2 | TRBV27 | CASSSVAGTGASSYTF
TRBJ2-2 | TRBV9 | CASSVEAGGIGDHTGELFF
TRBJ1-2 | TRBV12-3/TRBV12-4 | CASSPPGPDWGYTF
TRBJ2-1 | TRBV11-3 | CASSSSLSSYNEQFF
TRBJ2-7 | TRBV12-3/TRBV12-4 | CASSFPDYEQYF
TRBJ1-6 | TRBV21-1 | CANPPREHNSPLHF
TRBJ1-2 | TRBV7-6 | CASSFRGGATDYGYTF
TRBJ2-4 | TRBV24-1 | CATSDQTGTGIQYF
TRBJ2-7 | TRBV5-6 | CASSAEAGQSSSYEQYF
TRBJ1-2 | TRBV6-1 | CASSEGWGAPLSGYTF
TRBJ2-7 | TRBV2 | CASSEELSTYEQYF
TRBJ2-3 | TRBV6-5 | CASSTRVGVGLLADTQYF
TRBJ1-2 | TRBV7-9 | CASSLATGANYGYTF
TRBJ2-5 | TRBV28 | CASSLGSGQETQYF
TRBJ2-7 | TRBV7-9 | CASSEATGGEQYF
TRBJ1-1 | TRBV6-1 | CASSQGLGGTEAFF
TRBJ1-1 | TRBV12-3/TRBV12-4 | CASSPFPVGEAFF
TRBJ1-6 | TRBV7-9 | CASSLVPSNSPLHF
TRBJ1-1 | TRBV28 | CASSWASNTEAFF
TRBJ2-7 | TRBV20-1 | CSASSSTSSYEQYF
TRBJ1-1 | TRBV5-4 | CASSSTLGTPPGTEAFF
TRBJ2-7 | TRBV5-1 | CASSLDLSPGREQYF
TRBJ1-1 | TRBV7-2 | CASSRTPSGGKGTEAFF
TRBJ2-1 | TRBV7-9 | CASSAPGGLDEQFF
TRBJ1-1 | TRBV12-1 | CASSLGRGGRTEAFF
TRBJ1-1 | TRBV2 | CASSGELTGVNTEAFF
TRBJ1-2 | TRBV6-5 | CASSYSSGQAGGYTF
TRBJ2-1 | TRBV7-8 | CASSLRTSGNNEQFF
TRBJ2-2 | TRBV4-2 | CASSQDQGGELFF
TRBJ1-3 | TRBV4-2 | CASSPDSAGELSGNTIYF
TRBJ2-1 | TRBV7-4 | CASSLREWQPGPNNEQFF
TRBJ2-3 | TRBV20-1 | CSARDMTSGGETNTDTQYF
TRBJ1-2 | TRBV27 | CASKTEGGLDYGYTF
TRBJ2-1 | TRBV6-1 | CASSRTSGGQDNEQFF
TRBJ1-5 | TRBV27 | CASSLTISQPQHF
TRBJ2-1 | TRBV19 | CASSATGHSYNEQFF
TRBJ2-5 | TRBV13 | CASSSSSTPHTAGTAQETQYF
TRBJ2-1 | TRBV20-1 | CSARGTRTYNEQFF
TRBJ2-1 | TRBV4-2 | CASGPPGRNYNEQFF